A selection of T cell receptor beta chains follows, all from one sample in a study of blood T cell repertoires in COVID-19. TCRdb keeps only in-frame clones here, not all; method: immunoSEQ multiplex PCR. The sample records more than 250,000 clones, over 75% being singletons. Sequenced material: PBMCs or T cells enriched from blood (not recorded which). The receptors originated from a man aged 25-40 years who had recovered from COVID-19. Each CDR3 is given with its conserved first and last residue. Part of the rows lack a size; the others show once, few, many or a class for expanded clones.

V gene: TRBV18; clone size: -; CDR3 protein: CASSLRLTGGVNTGELFF
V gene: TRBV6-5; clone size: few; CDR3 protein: CASNEFGGTDTQYF
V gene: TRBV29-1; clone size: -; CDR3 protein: CSVAEETQYF
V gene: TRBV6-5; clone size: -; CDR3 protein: CASRDSTGGVYGYTF
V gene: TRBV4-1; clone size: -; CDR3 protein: CASSPTWTSRRTDTQYF
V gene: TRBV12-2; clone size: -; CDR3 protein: CASRLVTPIRDRAYEQYF
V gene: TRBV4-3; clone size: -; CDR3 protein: CASSQGRTGSYNEQFF
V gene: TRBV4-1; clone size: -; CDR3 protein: CASAFRNTGELFF
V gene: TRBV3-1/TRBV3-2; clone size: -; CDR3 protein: CPSSHGGLGAGGGPQHF
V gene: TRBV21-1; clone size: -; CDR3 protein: CASSKALWAGPNIQYF
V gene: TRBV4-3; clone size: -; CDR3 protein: CASSPDGRRNTEAFF
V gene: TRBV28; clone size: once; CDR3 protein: CASSSLLGVSYNEQFF
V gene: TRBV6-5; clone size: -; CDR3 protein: CASSSGVGAYNSPLHF
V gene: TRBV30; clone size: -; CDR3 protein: CAWNPGNTEAFF
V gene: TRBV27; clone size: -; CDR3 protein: CASSPKSGQGSSYNSPLHF
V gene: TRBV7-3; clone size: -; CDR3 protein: CASSLVQGAYNEQFF
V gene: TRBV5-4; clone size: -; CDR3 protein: CASRTQGRNGYTF
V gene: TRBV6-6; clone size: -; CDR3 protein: CASSPRTGGKYGYTF
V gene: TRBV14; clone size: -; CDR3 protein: CASSQYSFRVNSPLHF
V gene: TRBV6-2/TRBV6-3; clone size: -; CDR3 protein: CASSLTDRISYEQYF
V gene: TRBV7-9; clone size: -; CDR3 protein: CASSFSYDSYGYTF
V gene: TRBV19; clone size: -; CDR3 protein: CASSIGAGHTDTQYF
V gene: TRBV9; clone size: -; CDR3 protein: CASSVAGVQNQPQHF
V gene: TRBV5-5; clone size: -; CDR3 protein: CASSFSVAGANTGELFF
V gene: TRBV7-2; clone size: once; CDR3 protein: CASSSEGSGYGYTF
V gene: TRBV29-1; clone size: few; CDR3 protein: CSVGTSTGATEAFF
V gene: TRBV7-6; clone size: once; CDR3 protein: CASSLTLAGGGTGELFF
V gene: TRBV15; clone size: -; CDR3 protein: CATSRDIGGEQYF
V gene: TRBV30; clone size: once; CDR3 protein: CAWRGLGGAFF
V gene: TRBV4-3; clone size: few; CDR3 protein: CASSHGLAGGNEQFF
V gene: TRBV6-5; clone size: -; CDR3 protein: CASSRTGLGPGELFF
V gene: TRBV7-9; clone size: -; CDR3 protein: CASSFGQGASYGYTF
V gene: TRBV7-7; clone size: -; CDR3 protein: CASSPLAGGLGEQFF
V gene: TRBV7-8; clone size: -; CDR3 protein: CASSLVSGGANVLTF
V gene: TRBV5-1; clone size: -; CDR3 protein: CASSLGQGAGGELFF
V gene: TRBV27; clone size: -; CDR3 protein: CASSLERTGQAFF
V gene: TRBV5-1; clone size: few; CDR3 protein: CASSLDGRGYNEQFF
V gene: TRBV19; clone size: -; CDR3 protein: CASSTPGTTSYEQYF
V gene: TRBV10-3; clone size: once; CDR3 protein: CAISPDRGLGDTQYF
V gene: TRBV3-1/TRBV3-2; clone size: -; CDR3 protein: CATGTGNTIYF
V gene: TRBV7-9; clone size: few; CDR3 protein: CASSFTGTSSYEQYF
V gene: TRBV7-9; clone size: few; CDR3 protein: CASSQTGHGSYEQYF
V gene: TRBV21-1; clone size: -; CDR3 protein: CASSKDGRGAEGYTF
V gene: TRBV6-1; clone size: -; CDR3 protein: CASSEARRGTQYF
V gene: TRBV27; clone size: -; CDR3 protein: CASSFRDGAQYF
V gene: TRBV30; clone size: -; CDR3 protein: CAWSLRGRSYNEQFF
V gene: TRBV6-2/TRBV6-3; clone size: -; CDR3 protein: CASSYGTRDRGWETQYF
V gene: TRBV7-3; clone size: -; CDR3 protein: CASSSGGELFF
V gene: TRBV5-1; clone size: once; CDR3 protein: CASSSEQETQYF
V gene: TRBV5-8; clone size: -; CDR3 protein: CASSSGGMNEQYF
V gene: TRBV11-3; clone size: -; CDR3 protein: CASSKASGGSTDTQYF
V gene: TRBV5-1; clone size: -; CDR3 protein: CASSPQPAGGHGEQFF
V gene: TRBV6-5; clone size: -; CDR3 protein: CASTKGARQYF
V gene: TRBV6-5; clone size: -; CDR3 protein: CASSKQVNMNTEAFF